These T cell receptor beta chains were read from a single sample in a study of T cells after posttransplantation cyclophosphamide. The assay was immunoSEQ multiplex PCR, and TCRdb's table has in-frame clones only and misses some. Of 20,000 to 30,000 clones listed, roughly 83% were seen once; the top ten hold roughly 6.2%. Sequencing input: PBMCs. Receptors were obtained from a woman between 55 and 75 years old with a blood cancer, CMV-positive, and with a related stem cell donor. The conserved cysteine and the conserved F or W are not part of the CDR3 here.

V	J	length	CDR3
TRBV10-2	TRBJ2-3	16	ASSVPGLAGGRTDTQY
TRBV9	TRBJ2-3	15	ASSVEGNGAGTDTQY
TRBV25-1	TRBJ1-2	10	ASSYGGNGYT
TRBV19	TRBJ1-5	15	ASSIVPTGYSNQPQH
TRBV11-2	TRBJ2-1	15	ASSLVLTSGAYNEQF
TRBV7-2	TRBJ2-5	11	ASSFNGQETQY
TRBV23-1	TRBJ2-5	10	ASSKGPETQY
TRBV2	TRBJ2-5	12	ASSRDRGAETQY
TRBV7-9	TRBJ2-3	14	ASSLGDTMFTDTQY
TRBV6-5	TRBJ2-7	11	ASRYPLKYEQY
TRBV28	TRBJ2-3	13	ASSPRQGGGDTQY
TRBV9	TRBJ2-1	13	ASSPGASGYNEQF
TRBV18	TRBJ2-1	13	ASSPPGGLYNEQF
TRBV7-3	TRBJ2-7	11	ASSLGTEYEQY
TRBV14	TRBJ2-7	14	ASSRLSGQSSYEQY
TRBV18	TRBJ1-2	12	ASSPARGMYGYT
TRBV30	TRBJ1-2	10	AWRPDSYGYT
TRBV18	TRBJ1-2	10	ASSHGQGGYT
TRBV6-5	TRBJ1-4	12	ASSWTATNEKLF
TRBV25-1	TRBJ1-4	12	ASSESGGGEKLF
TRBV4-1	NA	12	ASSQGQATYEQY
TRBV27	TRBJ2-3	15	ASSLSGLAGRIDTQY